Below are 11 T cell receptor beta chains sequenced from a single sample in a study of cytomegalovirus exposure and HLA in healthy donors. 60 Vbeta and 13 Jbeta primers were used in PCR. Repertoires were generated with immunoSEQ multiplex PCR, while TCRdb's copy carries only in-frame clones and drops some. The data show about 41,000 clones, approximately 84% seen once. Sequenced material: PBMCs. These receptors all stem from a man aged 50-60 years in good health and CMV-seronegative.

This clone was seen a few times. The V call is TRBV6-6, the J call TRBJ1-3, with D uncertain. CDR1 MNHNY and CDR2 SVGAGI come from the germline V gene (reference sequence). The length of the CDR3 is 14 residues. V was trimmed by 7 bases and J by 0 bases, leaving 10 bases between them. This CDR3 reads CASTGMLSGNTIYF. The CDR3 bases are TGTGCCAGCACAGGCATGCTCTCTGGAAACACCATATATTTT.

Points on this clone: Relative to the germline gene, one junction end is altered; a read error may explain this. The chain employs TRBV5-1 and TRBJ2-5, with TRBD1 identical over 9 bases. The DNA matches TRBJ2-7 better at its end, which makes the J call doubtful. The germline V gene has CDR1 SGHRS and CDR2 YFSETQ. The CDR3 runs 13 residues. CDR3 coding DNA: TGCGCCAGCGGCTTGGGACAGGGTAGCGAGCAGTACTTC. Translation gives CASGLGQGSEQYF.

The chain links TRBV5-4 to TRBJ2-4, with D possibly matching TRBD1 (6 bases). Germline values: CDR1 SGHNT, CDR2 YYREEE (reference sequence). Between the trimmed V and J ends, which lost 4 bases and 0 bases, there was a span of 14 bases. This CDR3 is 16 amino acids long. CDR3 amino acids: CASSPQGGLAKNIQYF. DNA of the CDR3: TGTGCCAGCAGCCCACAGGGTGGGCTAGCCAAAAACATTCAGTACTTC.

The chain employs TRBV5-6 and TRBJ2-4; 13 bases line up with TRBD2. The germline V gene encodes CDR1 SGHDT and CDR2 YYEEEE. Trimming removed 5 bases from V and 0 bases from J; junction bases left unmatched: 8. This CDR3 comprises 18 residues. The chain's CDR3 is CASRPTSGRPLAKNIQYF. In DNA, the CDR3 is TGTGCCAGCAGGCCGACTAGCGGGAGGCCTCTAGCCAAAAACATTCAGTACTTC.

In its sample, this clone was seen once. The V and J genes are TRBV7-2 and TRBJ1-1; no clear D gene. The V gene lost 5 bases and the J gene lost 6 bases, with 16 bases spanning the gap. Germline assignment: CDR1 SGHTA and CDR2 FQGNSA. This CDR3 is built from 14 residues. The CDR3 nucleotides read TGTGCCAGCAGCCCTCTAGCGCTTATCTCTGAAGCTTTCTTT. Its protein product is CASSPLALISEAFF. The full variable domain, in which reference TRBV7-2 and TRBJ1-1 provide the parts outside the CDR3, is GAGVSQSPSNKVTEKGKDVELRCDPISGHTALYWYRQSLGQGLEFLIYFQGNSAPDKSGLPSDRFSAERTGGSVSTLTIQRTQQEDSAVYLCASSPLALISEAFFGQGTRLTVV.

V is TRBV2 and J is TRBJ2-2; tentative D call: TRBD2 (6 bases). The V gene lost 1 base and the J gene lost 6 bases, with 12 bases spanning the gap. The germline V gene encodes CDR1 SNHLY and CDR2 FYNNEI. The CDR3 runs to 15 residues. CDR3 coding DNA: TGTGCCAGCAGTGAAGGGGGAGGACTTGCCGGGGAGCTGTTTTTT. It is translated as CASSEGGGLAGELFF.

This CDR3 reads CASSLAGGGWVSYNEQFF. The CDR3 DNA sequence: TGTGCCAGCAGCTTGGCCGGGGGAGGGTGGGTTTCCTACAATGAGCAGTTCTTC. The V call is TRBV5-4, the J call TRBJ2-1, with TRBD2 matching over 7 bases. Germline loops: CDR1 SGHNT, CDR2 YYREEE (reference sequence). The junction had 10 bases not matched to a gene; V was cut back by 0 bases and J by 1 base. This CDR3 region has 18 residues.

As for this clone: Germline and junction disagree at one end, which may indicate a read error. CDR3 protein: CSSSLIGYEQYF. The CDR3 nucleotides read TGTTCCAGCAGCTTAATCGGGTACGAGCAGTACTTC. This rearrangement joins TRBV7-9 to TRBJ2-7; D ambiguous. Germline CDR1 reads SEHNR; CDR2 reads FQNEAQ (reference sequence). The CDR3 is 12 amino acids.

The rearrangement links TRBV29-1 to TRBJ2-7; 8 bases are a match to TRBD2. The CDR3 covers 13 residues. The J segment lost 2 bases and the V segment lost 3 bases, leaving 3 bases of the junction unmatched. Germline-derived CDR1 and CDR2 are SQVTM and ANQGSEA. The CDR3, as DNA: TGCAGCGTTGAGCGGGAGGCAACCTACGAGCAGTACTTC. This sequence encodes CSVEREATYEQYF.

The rearrangement joins TRBV6-5 to TRBJ2-4; a possible D gene is TRBD1 (6 bases). The germline CDR1 and CDR2 sequences are MNHEY and SVGAGI. V was pared by 0 bases and J by 0 bases, with 9 bases between. This CDR3 has 16 amino acids. This CDR3 reads CASSYSGRGAKNIQYF. As DNA, the CDR3 is TGTGCCAGCAGTTACTCCGGCAGGGGAGCCAAAAACATTCAGTACTTC.

This clone was seen just once. This chain uses TRBV4-3 with TRBJ2-2, with 11 nucleotides matching TRBD2. Trimming cost V 1 base and J 4 bases; bases outside gene matches: 2. CDR3 length: 16 amino acids. Looked up from germline, CDR1 is LGHNA and CDR2 is YSLEER. The CDR3 DNA sequence: TGCGCCAGCAGCCAAGTTAGCGGGGGGGCCACCGGGGAGCTGTTTTTT. Protein sequence: CASSQVSGGATGELFF.